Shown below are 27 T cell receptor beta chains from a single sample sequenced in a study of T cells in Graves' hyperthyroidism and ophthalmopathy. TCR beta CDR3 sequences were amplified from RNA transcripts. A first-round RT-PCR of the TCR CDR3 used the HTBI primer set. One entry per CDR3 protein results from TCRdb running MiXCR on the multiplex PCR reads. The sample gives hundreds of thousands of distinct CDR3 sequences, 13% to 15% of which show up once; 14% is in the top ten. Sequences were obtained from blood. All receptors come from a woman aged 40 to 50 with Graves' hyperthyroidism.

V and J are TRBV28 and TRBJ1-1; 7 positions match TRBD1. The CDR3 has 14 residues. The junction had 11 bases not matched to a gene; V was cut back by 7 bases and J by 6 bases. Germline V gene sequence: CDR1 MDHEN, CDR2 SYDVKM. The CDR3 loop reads CASKTGTANSEAFF. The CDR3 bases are TGTGCCAGCAAAACCGGGACAGCAAACTCTGAAGCTTTCTTT.

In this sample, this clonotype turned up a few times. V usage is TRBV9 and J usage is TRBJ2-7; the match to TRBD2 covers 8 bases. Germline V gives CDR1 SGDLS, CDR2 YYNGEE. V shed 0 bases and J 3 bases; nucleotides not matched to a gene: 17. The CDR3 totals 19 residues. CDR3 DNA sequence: TGTGCCAGCAGCGTAGGGTCAGGACTACTAGCGGTTCCCGGCTACGAGCAGTACTTC. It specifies CASSVGSGLLAVPGYEQYF. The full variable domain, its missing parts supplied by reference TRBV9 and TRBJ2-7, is DSGVTQTPKHLITATGQRVTLRCSPRSGDLSVYWYQQSLDQGLQFLIQYYNGEERAKGNILERFSAQQFPDLHSELNLSSLELGDSALYFCASSVGSGLLAVPGYEQYFGPGTRLTVT.

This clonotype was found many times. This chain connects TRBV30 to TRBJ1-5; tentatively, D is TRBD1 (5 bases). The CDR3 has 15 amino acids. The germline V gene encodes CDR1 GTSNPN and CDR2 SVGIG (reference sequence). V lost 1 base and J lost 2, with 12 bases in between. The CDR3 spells CAWSGDLGGNQPQHF. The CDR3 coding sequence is TGTGCCTGGAGTGGGGACCTGGGGGGCAATCAGCCCCAGCATTTT.

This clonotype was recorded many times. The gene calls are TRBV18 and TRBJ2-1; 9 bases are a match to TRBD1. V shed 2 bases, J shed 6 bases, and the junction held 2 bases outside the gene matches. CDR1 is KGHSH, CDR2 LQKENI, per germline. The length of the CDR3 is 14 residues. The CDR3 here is CASSPATGGNEQFF. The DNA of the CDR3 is TGTGCCAGCTCACCAGCGACAGGGGGCAATGAGCAGTTCTTC.

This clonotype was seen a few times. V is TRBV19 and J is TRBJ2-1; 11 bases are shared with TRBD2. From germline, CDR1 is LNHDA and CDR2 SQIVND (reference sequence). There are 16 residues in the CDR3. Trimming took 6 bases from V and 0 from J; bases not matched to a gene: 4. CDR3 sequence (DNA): TGTGCCAGTAGCTTACTAGCGGGAGACTCCTACAATGAGCAGTTCTTC. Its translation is CASSLLAGDSYNEQFF.

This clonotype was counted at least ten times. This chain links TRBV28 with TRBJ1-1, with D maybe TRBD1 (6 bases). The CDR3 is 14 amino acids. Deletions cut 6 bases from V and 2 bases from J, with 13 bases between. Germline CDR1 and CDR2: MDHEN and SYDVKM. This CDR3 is CASRRGGVNTEAFF. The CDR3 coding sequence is TGTGCCAGCAGGAGGGGGGGGGTTAACACTGAAGCTTTCTTT.

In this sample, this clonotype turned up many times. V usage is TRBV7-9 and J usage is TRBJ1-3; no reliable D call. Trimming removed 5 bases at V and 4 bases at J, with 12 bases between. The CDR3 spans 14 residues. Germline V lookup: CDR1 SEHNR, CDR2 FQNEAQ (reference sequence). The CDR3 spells CASSPSTAGNTIYF. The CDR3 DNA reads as TGTGCCAGCAGCCCTTCTACGGCCGGAAACACCATATATTTT.

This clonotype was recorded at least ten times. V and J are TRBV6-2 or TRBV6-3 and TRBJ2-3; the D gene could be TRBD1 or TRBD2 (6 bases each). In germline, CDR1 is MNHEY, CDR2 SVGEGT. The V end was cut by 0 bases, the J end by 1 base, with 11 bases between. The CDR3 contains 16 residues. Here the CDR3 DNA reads TGTGCCAGCAGTTACTCGGAGGGGGGCCGCACAGATACGCAGTATTTT. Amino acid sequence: CASSYSEGGRTDTQYF.

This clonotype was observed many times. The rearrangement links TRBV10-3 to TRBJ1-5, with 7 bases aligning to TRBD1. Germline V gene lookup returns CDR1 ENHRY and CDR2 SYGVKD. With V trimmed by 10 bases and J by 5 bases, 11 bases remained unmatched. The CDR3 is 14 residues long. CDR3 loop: CATRGTENYQPQHF. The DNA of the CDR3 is TGTGCCACTCGCGGGACAGAGAATTATCAGCCCCAGCATTTT.

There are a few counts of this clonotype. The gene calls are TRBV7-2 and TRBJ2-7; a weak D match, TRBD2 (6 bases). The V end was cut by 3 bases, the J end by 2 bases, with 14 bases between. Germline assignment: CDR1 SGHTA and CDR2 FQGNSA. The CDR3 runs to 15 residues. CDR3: CASSFNGGSPYEQYF. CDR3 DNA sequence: TGTGCCAGCAGCTTTAATGGAGGGAGCCCCTACGAGCAGTACTTC.

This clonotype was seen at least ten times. CDR3 coding DNA: TGTGCCATCAGTGAGTCCGGGACTGGCTCCTACAATGAGCAGTTCTTC. Protein product: CAISESGTGSYNEQFF. V and J are TRBV10-3 and TRBJ2-1; D is possibly TRBD2 (6 bases). Trimming cost V 0 bases and J 0 bases, with 9 bases left between them. CDR1 and CDR2 (germline): ENHRY, SYGVKD. This CDR3 comprises 16 residues.

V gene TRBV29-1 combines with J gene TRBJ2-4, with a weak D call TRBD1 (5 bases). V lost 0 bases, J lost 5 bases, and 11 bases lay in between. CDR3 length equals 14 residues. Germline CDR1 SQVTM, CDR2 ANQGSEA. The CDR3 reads CSVEEGRAQNIQYF. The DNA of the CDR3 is TGCAGCGTTGAAGAGGGCAGGGCCCAAAACATTCAGTACTTC.

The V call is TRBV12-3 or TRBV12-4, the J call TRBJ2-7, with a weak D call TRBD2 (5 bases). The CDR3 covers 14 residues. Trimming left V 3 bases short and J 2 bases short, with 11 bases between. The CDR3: CASSFRTGAYEQYF. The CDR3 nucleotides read TGTGCCAGCAGTTTTAGGACCGGGGCCTACGAGCAGTACTTC.

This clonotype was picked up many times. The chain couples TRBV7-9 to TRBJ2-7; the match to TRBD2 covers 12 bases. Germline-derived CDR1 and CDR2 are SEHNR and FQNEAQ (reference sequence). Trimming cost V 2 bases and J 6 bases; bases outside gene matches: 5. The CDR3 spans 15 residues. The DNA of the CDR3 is TGTGCCAGCAGCTTAACGACTAGCGGGAGTGGCGAGCAGTACTTC. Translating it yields CASSLTTSGSGEQYF.

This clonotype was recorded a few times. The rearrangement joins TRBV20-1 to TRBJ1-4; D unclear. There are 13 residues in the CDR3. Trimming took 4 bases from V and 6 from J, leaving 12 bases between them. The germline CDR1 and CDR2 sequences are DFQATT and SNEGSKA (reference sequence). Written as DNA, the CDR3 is TGCAGTGCTACCCGTTCCGGGGATGAAAAACTGTTTTTT. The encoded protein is CSATRSGDEKLFF.

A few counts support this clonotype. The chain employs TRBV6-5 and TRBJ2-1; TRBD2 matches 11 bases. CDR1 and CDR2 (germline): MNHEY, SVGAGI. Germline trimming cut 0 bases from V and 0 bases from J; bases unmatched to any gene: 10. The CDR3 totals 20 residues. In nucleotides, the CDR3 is TGTGCCAGCAGTTACTCGGCTAGCGGGGGGTATACGAGCTCCTACAATGAGCAGTTCTTC. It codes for CASSYSASGGYTSSYNEQFF.

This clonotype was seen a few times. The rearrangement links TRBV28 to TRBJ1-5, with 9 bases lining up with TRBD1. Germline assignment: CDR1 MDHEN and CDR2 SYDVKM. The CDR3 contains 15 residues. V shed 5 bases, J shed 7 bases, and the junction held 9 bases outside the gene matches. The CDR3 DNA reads TGTGCCAGCAGTCGATTCCGGGACAGGGACCAGCCCCAGCATTTT. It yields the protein CASSRFRDRDQPQHF.

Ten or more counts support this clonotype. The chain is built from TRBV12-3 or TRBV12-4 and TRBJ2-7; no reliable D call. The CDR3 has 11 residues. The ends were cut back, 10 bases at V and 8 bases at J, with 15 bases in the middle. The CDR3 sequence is CAIASGPQQYF. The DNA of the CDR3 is TGTGCCATCGCGTCCGGGCCTCAGCAGTACTTC.

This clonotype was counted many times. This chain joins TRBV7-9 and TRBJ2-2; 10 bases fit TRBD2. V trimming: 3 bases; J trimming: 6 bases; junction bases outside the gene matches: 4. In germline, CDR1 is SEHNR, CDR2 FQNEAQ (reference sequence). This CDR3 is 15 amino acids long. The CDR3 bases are TGTGCCAGCAGCTTCGCTAGCGGGAGCGCCGGGGAGCTGTTTTTT. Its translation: CASSFASGSAGELFF.

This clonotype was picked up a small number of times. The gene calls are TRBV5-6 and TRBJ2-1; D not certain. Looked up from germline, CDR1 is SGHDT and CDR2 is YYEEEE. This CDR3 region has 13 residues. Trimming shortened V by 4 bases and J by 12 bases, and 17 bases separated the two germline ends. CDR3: CASSPPADLRQFF. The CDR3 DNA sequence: TGTGCCAGCAGCCCCCCGGCCGACCTCAGGCAGTTCTTC.

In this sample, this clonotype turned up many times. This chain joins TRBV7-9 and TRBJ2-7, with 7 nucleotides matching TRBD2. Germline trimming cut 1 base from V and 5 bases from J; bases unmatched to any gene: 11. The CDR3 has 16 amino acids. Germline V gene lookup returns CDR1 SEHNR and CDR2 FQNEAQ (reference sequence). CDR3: CASSLVGGGFYDEQYF. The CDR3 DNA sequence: TGTGCCAGCAGCTTAGTAGGCGGGGGATTTTATGACGAGCAGTACTTC.

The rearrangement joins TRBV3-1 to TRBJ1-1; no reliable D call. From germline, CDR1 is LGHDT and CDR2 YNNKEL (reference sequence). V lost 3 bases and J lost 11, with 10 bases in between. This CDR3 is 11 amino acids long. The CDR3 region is CASSQEKRAFF. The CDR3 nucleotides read TGTGCCAGCAGCCAGGAGAAAAGGGCTTTCTTT.

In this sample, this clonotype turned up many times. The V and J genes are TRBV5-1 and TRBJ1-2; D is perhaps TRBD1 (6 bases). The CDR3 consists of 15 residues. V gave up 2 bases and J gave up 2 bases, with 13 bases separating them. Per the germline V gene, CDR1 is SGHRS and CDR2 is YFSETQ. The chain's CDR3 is CASSLDTGQNYGYTF. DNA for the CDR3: TGCGCCAGCAGCTTAGATACAGGGCAGAACTATGGCTACACCTTC.

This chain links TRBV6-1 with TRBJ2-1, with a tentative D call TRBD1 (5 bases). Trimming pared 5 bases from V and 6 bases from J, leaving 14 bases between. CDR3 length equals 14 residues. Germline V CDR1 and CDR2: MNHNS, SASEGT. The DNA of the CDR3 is TGTGCCAGCAGTCGCTCCCTGCAGGGCAATGAGCAGTTCTTC. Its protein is CASSRSLQGNEQFF.

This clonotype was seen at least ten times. The CDR3, as DNA: TGTGCCAGCAGCTTATCATCAGGGGATAAGTACGGCTACACCTTC. This translates into CASSLSSGDKYGYTF. The chain links TRBV7-2 to TRBJ1-2; D possibly corresponds to TRBD1 (6 bases). V was clipped by 2 bases and J by 8 bases, with 18 bases between them. The V gene's germline CDR1 is SGHTA and CDR2 FQGNSA. The CDR3 contains 15 residues. The full variable domain, with the rest looked up from reference TRBV7-2 and TRBJ1-2, is GAGVSQSPSNKVTEKGKDVELRCDPISGHTALYWYRQSLGQGLEFLIYFQGNSAPDKSGLPSDRFSAERTGGSVSTLTIQRTQQEDSAVYLCASSLSSGDKYGYTFGSGTRLTVV.

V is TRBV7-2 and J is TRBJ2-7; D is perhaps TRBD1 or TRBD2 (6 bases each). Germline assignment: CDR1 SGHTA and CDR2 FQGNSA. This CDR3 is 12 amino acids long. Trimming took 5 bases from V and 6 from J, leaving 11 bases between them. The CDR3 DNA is TGTGCCAGCAGCGAGTGGGGGGCCGAGCAGTACTTC. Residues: CASSEWGAEQYF.

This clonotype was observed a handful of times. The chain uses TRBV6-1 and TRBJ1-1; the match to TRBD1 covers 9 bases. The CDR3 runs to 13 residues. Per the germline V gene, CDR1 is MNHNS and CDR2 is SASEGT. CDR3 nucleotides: TGTGCTTCATCCGGGACAGGGTACACTGAAGCTTTCTTT. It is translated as CASSGTGYTEAFF.